The rows below give T cell receptor beta chains drawn from one sample of a study of regulatory T cells in long-lasting Graves disease. TCRdb redid the calling of the multiplex PCR reads with MiXCR, one entry per CDR3 protein. Of approximately 440,000 distinct CDR3 sequences listed, 20% to 30% are singletons. Sample: peripheral blood mononuclear cells (PBMCs), taken when the disease was refractory, from a patient treated with antithyroid drugs. These receptor sequences come from a female donor with Graves disease. The CDR3 runs from the conserved cysteine through the conserved F or W. D genes are given only for firm matches. Clone size is shown for a subset of rows, as once, few, many or a class of expanded clone.

>TRBD1|TRBJ2-2|few|TRBV27
TGTGCCAGCAGGAGGGGACAGGGTGGGACCGGGGAGCTGTTTTTT
CASRRGQGGTGELFF
>NA|TRBJ2-7|many|TRBV2
TGTGCCAGCAGGAGGAGGGACAGCCCATTCTACGAGCAGTACTTC
CASRRRDSPFYEQYF
>NA|TRBJ2-7|many|TRBV11-2
TGTGCCAGCAGACGGACTCGGGGATCTCTCTACGAGCAGTACTTC
CASRRTRGSLYEQYF
>NA|TRBJ2-5|many|TRBV2
TGTGCCAGCGCGGCAGAGGAAGAGACCCAGTACTTC
CASAAEEETQYF
>NA|TRBJ2-2|many|TRBV28
TGTGCCAGCAGTTCCTTTGGGGAGCTGTTTTTT
CASSSFGELFF
>NA|TRBJ1-6|NA|TRBV7-9
TGTGCCAGCAGCTTGGCGAATACAGGGCATAATTCACCCCTCCACTTT
CASSLANTGHNSPLHF
>NA|TRBJ2-2|NA|TRBV19
TGTGCCAGTATGGGGCGAATTAAGCGACGCCGGATCGGGGAGCTGTTTTTT
CASMGRIKRRRIGELFF
>NA|TRBJ2-7|many|TRBV7-2
TGTGCCAGCAGCTTCCAAGGGGGGAGGTACGAGCAGTACTTC
CASSFQGGRYEQYF
>NA|TRBJ1-6|many|TRBV2
TGTGCCAGCAGTGAGGGCAGGGGTAATTCACCCCTCCACTTT
CASSEGRGNSPLHF
>NA|TRBJ1-6|once|TRBV10-3
TGTGCCATCAGTGAGGGACTAAATTCACCCCTCCACTTT
CAISEGLNSPLHF
>TRBD2|TRBJ2-5|few|TRBV29-1
TGCAGCGTGGGTAATCGACTAGCGGGAGTTAGAGAGACCCAGTACTTC
CSVGNRLAGVRETQYF
>NA|TRBJ2-3|NA|TRBV2
TGTGCCAGCAGTCAGCGAACGCCCCGCACAGATACGCAGTATTTT
CASSQRTPRTDTQYF
>NA|TRBJ1-2|few|TRBV29-1
TGCAGCGTTGACTACACAGGGAATGGCTACACCTTC
CSVDYTGNGYTF
>NA|TRBJ2-2|NA|TRBV10-3
TGTGCCATCAGTGAAGGCACCGGGGAGCTGTTTTTT
CAISEGTGELFF